The rows below give T cell receptor beta chains drawn from one sample of a study of blood T cell repertoires in COVID-19. Repertoires were generated with immunoSEQ multiplex PCR, while TCRdb's copy carries only in-frame clones and drops some. In the table there are about 67,000 clones, approximately 90% of which are singletons. Material for sequencing was peripheral blood. The receptors shown here come from a woman of 80 years or more with acute or convalescent COVID-19. CDR3s include the opening cysteine and the closing phenylalanine or tryptophan. The D gene is left open where the match is weak. Expanded clones are given a class, and other clones once, few, many or no size at all.

cdr3_nt: TGTGCCAGCAGAAAGGGGACAGATAGCACAGATACGCAGTATTTT
cdr3_aa: CASRKGTDSTDTQYF
clone_size: NA
d_call: TRBD1
v_call: TRBV6-5
j_call: TRBJ2-3

cdr3_nt: TGTGCCAGCAGCTTAAGGTCTTTCGGGAAGGTGAAGACCCAGTACTTC
cdr3_aa: CASSLRSFGKVKTQYF
clone_size: NA
d_call: NA
v_call: TRBV7-9
j_call: TRBJ2-5

cdr3_nt: TGTGCCAGCAGCCGGGAGACAGGCACAGATACGCAGTATTTT
cdr3_aa: CASSRETGTDTQYF
clone_size: NA
d_call: NA
v_call: TRBV5-8
j_call: TRBJ2-3

cdr3_nt: TGTGCCTGGAGTACGGGGACTGAAGCTTTCTTT
cdr3_aa: CAWSTGTEAFF
clone_size: once
d_call: NA
v_call: TRBV30
j_call: TRBJ1-1

cdr3_nt: TGTGCCAGTAGTCGGGGAGTGGAGGGACTGTTTTTT
cdr3_aa: CASSRGVEGLFF
clone_size: NA
d_call: NA
v_call: TRBV19
j_call: TRBJ1-4

cdr3_nt: TGTGCCAGCAGCTTGGCCAGTTGGGGGAGGTACAATGAGCAGTTCTTC
cdr3_aa: CASSLASWGRYNEQFF
clone_size: NA
d_call: NA
v_call: TRBV5-6
j_call: TRBJ2-1

cdr3_nt: TGTGCCAGCTCGAGGGTAGCGAATCATGGGACCGGGGAGCTGTTTTTT
cdr3_aa: CASSRVANHGTGELFF
clone_size: NA
d_call: NA
v_call: TRBV27
j_call: TRBJ2-2

cdr3_nt: TGTGCCAGCAGCTTTAGCGCGAGCTCCTACAATGAGCAGTTCTTC
cdr3_aa: CASSFSASSYNEQFF
clone_size: NA
d_call: NA
v_call: TRBV11-2
j_call: TRBJ2-1

cdr3_nt: TGTGCCACCAGTGATTTGTCAGGGTCCTATGGCTACACCTTC
cdr3_aa: CATSDLSGSYGYTF
clone_size: NA
d_call: NA
v_call: TRBV24-1
j_call: TRBJ1-2

cdr3_nt: TGTGCCAGCAGCTTAAACAATGTGGAGACCCAGTACTTC
cdr3_aa: CASSLNNVETQYF
clone_size: NA
d_call: NA
v_call: TRBV7-3
j_call: TRBJ2-5

cdr3_nt: TGTGCCAGTAGTACGACAGGAAATAATTCACCCCTCCACTTT
cdr3_aa: CASSTTGNNSPLHF
clone_size: NA
d_call: NA
v_call: TRBV19
j_call: TRBJ1-6

cdr3_nt: TGTGCCAGCAGCTTGCGTCTAGCGGGGGCTAACGAGCAGTACTTC
cdr3_aa: CASSLRLAGANEQYF
clone_size: NA
d_call: TRBD2
v_call: TRBV5-4
j_call: TRBJ2-7

cdr3_nt: TGTGCCAGCAGTTACTCGGGGGGGTCTGGGGCCAACGTCCTGACTTTC
cdr3_aa: CASSYSGGSGANVLTF
clone_size: NA
d_call: TRBD2
v_call: TRBV6-2/TRBV6-3
j_call: TRBJ2-6

cdr3_nt: TGTGCCAGCAGCCCAATAGCTACAGGGGATGTTAGCAATGAGCAGTTCTTC
cdr3_aa: CASSPIATGDVSNEQFF
clone_size: NA
d_call: TRBD1
v_call: TRBV27
j_call: TRBJ2-1

cdr3_nt: TGTGCCAGCAGCTTATGGGGGGGACTAGTTAACAATGAGCAGTTCTTC
cdr3_aa: CASSLWGGLVNNEQFF
clone_size: medium-sized
d_call: TRBD2
v_call: TRBV7-2
j_call: TRBJ2-1

cdr3_nt: TGTGCCAGCAGCTTAAGGATAGCGTTGAGGCTCTACAATGAGCAGTTCTTC
cdr3_aa: CASSLRIALRLYNEQFF
clone_size: NA
d_call: NA
v_call: TRBV7-2
j_call: TRBJ2-1

cdr3_nt: TGTGCCAGCAGCCTCAACACCTGGGACAGTACTAACTATGGCTACACCTTC
cdr3_aa: CASSLNTWDSTNYGYTF
clone_size: few
d_call: TRBD1
v_call: TRBV13
j_call: TRBJ1-2

cdr3_nt: TGTGCCAGCAGCCCCAGGACTGGGAGCTCCTACGAGCAGTACTTC
cdr3_aa: CASSPRTGSSYEQYF
clone_size: NA
d_call: NA
v_call: TRBV7-9
j_call: TRBJ2-7

cdr3_nt: TGTGCCAGCAGCCGACCGGGGAGTCGTTACGAGCAGTACTTC
cdr3_aa: CASSRPGSRYEQYF
clone_size: NA
d_call: NA
v_call: TRBV5-6
j_call: TRBJ2-7

cdr3_nt: TGCAGTGCTAGTCCGGGCGGGGGGGATGCAGATACGCAGTATTTT
cdr3_aa: CSASPGGGDADTQYF
clone_size: NA
d_call: TRBD2
v_call: TRBV20-1
j_call: TRBJ2-3

cdr3_nt: TGCGCCAGCAGTCGGGACAGCGCCCTCATGAACACTGAAGCTTTCTTT
cdr3_aa: CASSRDSALMNTEAFF
clone_size: NA
d_call: TRBD1
v_call: TRBV5-1
j_call: TRBJ1-1

cdr3_nt: TGCGCCAGCAGCTGGACGGCCGGGGGTAAAGAGACCCAGTACTTC
cdr3_aa: CASSWTAGGKETQYF
clone_size: NA
d_call: NA
v_call: TRBV5-1
j_call: TRBJ2-5

cdr3_nt: TGTGCCAGCAGAAAGAAGGGGTTCATGAACACTGAAGCTTTCTTT
cdr3_aa: CASRKKGFMNTEAFF
clone_size: NA
d_call: NA
v_call: TRBV6-5
j_call: TRBJ1-1

cdr3_nt: TGTGCCAGTATCGGGACTAGCGGCTTATCCTACAATGAGCAGTTCTTC
cdr3_aa: CASIGTSGLSYNEQFF
clone_size: NA
d_call: TRBD2
v_call: TRBV19
j_call: TRBJ2-1

cdr3_nt: TGTGCCAGCAGTTACGGGGGCGGCGAGACCCAGTACTTC
cdr3_aa: CASSYGGGETQYF
clone_size: NA
d_call: NA
v_call: TRBV6-6
j_call: TRBJ2-5

cdr3_nt: TGTGCCAGTAGTATCGGAGGGAGAGGTTCCTACAATGAGCAGTTCTTC
cdr3_aa: CASSIGGRGSYNEQFF
clone_size: NA
d_call: NA
v_call: TRBV19
j_call: TRBJ2-1

cdr3_nt: TGTGCCACCAGTGATTTTAGAGTCTACGGGCCCCAGCATTTT
cdr3_aa: CATSDFRVYGPQHF
clone_size: once
d_call: NA
v_call: TRBV24-1
j_call: TRBJ1-5

cdr3_nt: TGTGCCAGCAGTACGGGACAGGGAAAAACCCAGTACTTC
cdr3_aa: CASSTGQGKTQYF
clone_size: NA
d_call: TRBD1
v_call: TRBV6-5
j_call: TRBJ2-5

cdr3_nt: TGTGCCAGCAGCCCTTTGGGACAGGGTGTCGAGCAGTACTTC
cdr3_aa: CASSPLGQGVEQYF
clone_size: NA
d_call: TRBD1
v_call: TRBV3-1/TRBV3-2
j_call: TRBJ2-7

cdr3_nt: TGTGCCAGCAGTGCCCCCAGGGGCGGAAACATTCAGTACTTC
cdr3_aa: CASSAPRGGNIQYF
clone_size: NA
d_call: NA
v_call: TRBV28
j_call: TRBJ2-4

cdr3_nt: TGTGCCAGCGGACGAGGGGGCGCGGGAAATCAGCCCCAGCATTTT
cdr3_aa: CASGRGGAGNQPQHF
clone_size: few
d_call: TRBD1
v_call: TRBV28
j_call: TRBJ1-5

cdr3_nt: TGTGCCAGTCTGCTGAGAGGAAGCGGGAGGGCCGGGGAGCAGTACTTC
cdr3_aa: CASLLRGSGRAGEQYF
clone_size: NA
d_call: TRBD2
v_call: TRBV28
j_call: TRBJ2-7

cdr3_nt: TGTGCCAGCAGCTTAGAAGGGAGGGGTGAAGCTTTCTTT
cdr3_aa: CASSLEGRGEAFF
clone_size: NA
d_call: NA
v_call: TRBV11-2
j_call: TRBJ1-1

cdr3_nt: TGTGCCAGCAGTTCCACCGACAGGGGGCTTGGCTACACCTTC
cdr3_aa: CASSSTDRGLGYTF
clone_size: NA
d_call: TRBD1
v_call: TRBV27
j_call: TRBJ1-2

cdr3_nt: TGTGCCAGCAGTGATGGGGACAGTTTTGGCTACACCTTC
cdr3_aa: CASSDGDSFGYTF
clone_size: once
d_call: TRBD1
v_call: TRBV2
j_call: TRBJ1-2

cdr3_nt: TGCGCCAGCAGCCAACCTCCGACTAGCGGGGGTGCCAAAAACATTCAGTACTTC
cdr3_aa: CASSQPPTSGGAKNIQYF
clone_size: NA
d_call: TRBD2
v_call: TRBV4-1
j_call: TRBJ2-4

cdr3_nt: TGTGCCAGCAGCCAAGATAGAATCGAGCAGTACTTC
cdr3_aa: CASSQDRIEQYF
clone_size: once
d_call: NA
v_call: TRBV4-2
j_call: TRBJ2-7

cdr3_nt: TGCGCCAGCAGCTTGGCCGGGACAGAAGGTAACACCATATATTTT
cdr3_aa: CASSLAGTEGNTIYF
clone_size: few
d_call: TRBD1
v_call: TRBV5-1
j_call: TRBJ1-3

cdr3_nt: TGCGCCAGCAGCCAAGATCTGCAAGGGGCGTATGGCTACACCTTC
cdr3_aa: CASSQDLQGAYGYTF
clone_size: NA
d_call: NA
v_call: TRBV4-3
j_call: TRBJ1-2

cdr3_nt: TGTGCCAGCAGCTTAGGAGGGATTAATGAAAAACTGTTTTTT
cdr3_aa: CASSLGGINEKLFF
clone_size: NA
d_call: NA
v_call: TRBV6-2/TRBV6-3
j_call: TRBJ1-4

cdr3_nt: TGCGCCAGCAGCTTGGACGGCCAACTACTAGGTGGCTACACCTTC
cdr3_aa: CASSLDGQLLGGYTF
clone_size: NA
d_call: NA
v_call: TRBV5-1
j_call: TRBJ1-2

cdr3_nt: TGTGCCTGGAGTGGGGACAGGGGGTCCTTGGACACTGAAGCTTTCTTT
cdr3_aa: CAWSGDRGSLDTEAFF
clone_size: NA
d_call: TRBD1
v_call: TRBV30
j_call: TRBJ1-1

cdr3_nt: TGTGCCAGCAGCCAAGATGGGGGCGGGGGGCCCCAGCATTTT
cdr3_aa: CASSQDGGGGPQHF
clone_size: NA
d_call: NA
v_call: TRBV4-2
j_call: TRBJ1-5

cdr3_nt: TGTGCCAGCAGCCCCGTACTAGGTGAGCAGTTCTTC
cdr3_aa: CASSPVLGEQFF
clone_size: NA
d_call: NA
v_call: TRBV7-3
j_call: TRBJ2-1

cdr3_nt: TGTGCCAGCAGTTCCTTAGGCACAGGGGGACCTGGAAACACCATATATTTT
cdr3_aa: CASSSLGTGGPGNTIYF
clone_size: few
d_call: TRBD1
v_call: TRBV27
j_call: TRBJ1-3

cdr3_nt: TGTGCCTGGGGGTCTGGACTAGCGGGTTACAATGAGCAGTTCTTC
cdr3_aa: CAWGSGLAGYNEQFF
clone_size: NA
d_call: TRBD2
v_call: TRBV30
j_call: TRBJ2-1

cdr3_nt: TGTGCCATCAGGCCTAGCGGTTACTCCTACGAGCAGTACTTC
cdr3_aa: CAIRPSGYSYEQYF
clone_size: NA
d_call: TRBD2
v_call: TRBV10-3
j_call: TRBJ2-7

cdr3_nt: TGTGCCAGCAGTGAATTATCAGTTTATGGCTACACCTTC
cdr3_aa: CASSELSVYGYTF
clone_size: NA
d_call: NA
v_call: TRBV6-1
j_call: TRBJ1-2

cdr3_nt: TGCGCCAGCACGGGGATGAACACTGAAGCTTTCTTT
cdr3_aa: CASTGMNTEAFF
clone_size: NA
d_call: NA
v_call: TRBV4-3
j_call: TRBJ1-1

cdr3_nt: TGTGCCAGCAGTGGTCACAGGACAGGGGGCTACACCTTC
cdr3_aa: CASSGHRTGGYTF
clone_size: NA
d_call: TRBD1
v_call: TRBV27
j_call: TRBJ1-2

cdr3_nt: TGCGCCAGCAGTCCCGGGGAAGGGCAAGTGTTCACCCAGTACTTC
cdr3_aa: CASSPGEGQVFTQYF
clone_size: NA
d_call: NA
v_call: TRBV5-1
j_call: TRBJ2-5

cdr3_nt: TGCGCCAGCAGCAGGGGACAGACCACCGGGGAGCTGTTTTTT
cdr3_aa: CASSRGQTTGELFF
clone_size: NA
d_call: TRBD1
v_call: TRBV5-1
j_call: TRBJ2-2

cdr3_nt: TGCGCCAGCAGCTCCGGGACTAGCGGTTACAATGAGCAGTTCTTC
cdr3_aa: CASSSGTSGYNEQFF
clone_size: few
d_call: TRBD2
v_call: TRBV5-1
j_call: TRBJ2-1

cdr3_nt: TGCGCCAGCAGCGTAAACCGGGACAGGGGTTTCACAGATACGCAGTATTTT
cdr3_aa: CASSVNRDRGFTDTQYF
clone_size: NA
d_call: TRBD1
v_call: TRBV5-1
j_call: TRBJ2-3

cdr3_nt: TGTGCCAGCAGCCGGGACAGAAGCTCCTACGAGCAGTACTTC
cdr3_aa: CASSRDRSSYEQYF
clone_size: NA
d_call: TRBD1
v_call: TRBV7-2
j_call: TRBJ2-7

cdr3_nt: TGTGCCAGCAGTTGGGGGGAATATGGCTACACCTTC
cdr3_aa: CASSWGEYGYTF
clone_size: NA
d_call: NA
v_call: TRBV28
j_call: TRBJ1-2